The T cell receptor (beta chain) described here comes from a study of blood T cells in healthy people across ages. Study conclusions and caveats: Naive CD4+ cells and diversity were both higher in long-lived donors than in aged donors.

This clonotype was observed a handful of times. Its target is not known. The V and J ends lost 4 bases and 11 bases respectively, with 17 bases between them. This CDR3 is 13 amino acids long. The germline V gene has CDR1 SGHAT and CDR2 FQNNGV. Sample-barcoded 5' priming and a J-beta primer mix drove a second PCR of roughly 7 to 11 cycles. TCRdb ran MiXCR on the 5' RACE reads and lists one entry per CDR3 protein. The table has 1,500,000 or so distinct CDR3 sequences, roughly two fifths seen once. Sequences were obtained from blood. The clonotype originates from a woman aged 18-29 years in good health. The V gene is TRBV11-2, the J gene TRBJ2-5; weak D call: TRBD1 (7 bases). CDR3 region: CASSSGGGWEQYF. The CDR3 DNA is TGTGCCAGCAGCTCAGGGGGAGGTTGGGAGCAGTACTTC.